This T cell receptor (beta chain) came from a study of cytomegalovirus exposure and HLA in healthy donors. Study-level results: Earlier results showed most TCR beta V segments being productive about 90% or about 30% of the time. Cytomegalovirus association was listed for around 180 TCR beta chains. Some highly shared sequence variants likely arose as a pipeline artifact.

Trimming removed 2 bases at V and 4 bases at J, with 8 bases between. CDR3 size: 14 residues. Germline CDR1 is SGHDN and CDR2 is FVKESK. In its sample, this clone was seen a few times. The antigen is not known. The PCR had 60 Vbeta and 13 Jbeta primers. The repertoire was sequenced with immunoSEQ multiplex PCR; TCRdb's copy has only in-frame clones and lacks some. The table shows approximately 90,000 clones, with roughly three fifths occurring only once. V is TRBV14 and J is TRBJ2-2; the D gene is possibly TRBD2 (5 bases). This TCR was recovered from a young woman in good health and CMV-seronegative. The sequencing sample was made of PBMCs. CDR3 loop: CASSQIGGTGELFF. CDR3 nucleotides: TGTGCCAGCAGCCAAATAGGAGGCACCGGGGAGCTGTTTTTT.